This entry concerns a single T cell receptor (beta chain). Antigen specificity is unknown. With 60 Vbeta and 13 Jbeta primers, the PCR was carried out. Assay: immunoSEQ multiplex PCR; the TCRdb copy retains only in-frame clones and omits some. The repertoire holds some 210,000 clones, around 86% seen once, with 10% to 13% in the top ten. The sample belongs to a study of cytomegalovirus exposure and HLA in healthy donors. Overall study results and limits: There were some public TCRs occurring in many donors, but most TCR sequences were rare. Later analysis suggested links between common viral pathogens and several top significant clusters. Investigators reported over 150 TCR beta chains as tied to cytomegalovirus.

Germline V gene data show CDR1 as MNHEY and CDR2 as SMNVEV (reference sequence). This CDR3 spans 13 amino acids. V lost 5 bases to trimming and J lost 8 bases, with 16 bases between them. The TCR was taken from a woman in her 50s in good health and CMV-seropositive. The sample consisted of PBMCs. V usage is TRBV27 and J usage is TRBJ2-7; perhaps TRBD2 as D (5 bases). The CDR3, as DNA: TGTGCCAGCAGTCTCCGGGGAGTGGGCAAGCAGTACTTC. Its translation is CASSLRGVGKQYF.